This T cell receptor beta chain was identified during a study of T-cell reconstitution after alpha-beta-depleted transplantation in children. The length of the CDR3 is 11 residues. Per germline, CDR1 SGDLS and CDR2 YYNGEE. V was trimmed by 3 bases and J by 11 bases, leaving 11 bases between them. General study findings and limits: After transplant, at about two months, alpha-beta T cells were reportedly derived from several hundred expanded graft clones. Diversity of TCRbeta at day 60 was high in some patients, arising from surviving recipient T cells and thymic progenitors.

Of note for this clonotype: Its antigen is undetermined.

A TCRbeta library incorporating unique molecular identifiers was prepared. TCRdb reanalysed the PCR reads using MiXCR and keeps one entry per CDR3 protein. Of 780,000 or so distinct CDR3 sequences detected, about 15% appear once; the ten largest clones hold roughly 5%. Sequencing used PBMCs, mostly from graft donor cells, obtained 360 days after TCRalphabeta/CD19-depleted stem cell transplant. The chain recombines TRBV9 with TRBJ1-1, with a weak D call TRBD1 (6 bases). The sequence came from a male patient under 18 who had a stem cell transplant for acute lymphoblastic leukemia, so the T cells may come from the graft donor. CDR3: CASSATGRAFF. The DNA of the CDR3 is TGTGCCAGCAGCGCCACAGGGCGGGCTTTCTTT.